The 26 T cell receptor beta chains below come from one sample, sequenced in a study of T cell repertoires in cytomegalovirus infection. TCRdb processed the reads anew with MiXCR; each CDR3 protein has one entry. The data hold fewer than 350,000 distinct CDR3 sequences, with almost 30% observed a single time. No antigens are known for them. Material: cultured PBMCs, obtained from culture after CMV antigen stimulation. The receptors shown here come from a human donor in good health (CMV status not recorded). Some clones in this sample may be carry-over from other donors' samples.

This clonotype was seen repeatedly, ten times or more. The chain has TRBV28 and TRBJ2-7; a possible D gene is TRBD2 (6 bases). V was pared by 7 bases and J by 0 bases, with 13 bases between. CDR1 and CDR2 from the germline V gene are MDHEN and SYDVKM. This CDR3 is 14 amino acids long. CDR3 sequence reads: CASIPGGYSYEQYF. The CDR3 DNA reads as TGTGCCAGCATCCCCGGAGGGTACTCCTACGAGCAGTACTTC.

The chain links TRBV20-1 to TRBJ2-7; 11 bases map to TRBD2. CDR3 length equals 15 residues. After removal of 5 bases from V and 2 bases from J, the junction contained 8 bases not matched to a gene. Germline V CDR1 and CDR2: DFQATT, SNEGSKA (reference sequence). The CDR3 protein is CSAPNSGGVTYEQYF. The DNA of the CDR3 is TGCAGTGCTCCCAATAGCGGGGGGGTCACCTACGAGCAGTACTTC.

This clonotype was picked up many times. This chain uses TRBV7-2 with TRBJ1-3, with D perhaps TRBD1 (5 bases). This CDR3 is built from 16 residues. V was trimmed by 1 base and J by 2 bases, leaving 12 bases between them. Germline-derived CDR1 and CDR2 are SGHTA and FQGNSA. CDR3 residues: CASSLDRLFAGNTIYF. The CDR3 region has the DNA TGTGCCAGCAGCTTAGACAGGCTGTTCGCTGGAAACACCATATATTTT.

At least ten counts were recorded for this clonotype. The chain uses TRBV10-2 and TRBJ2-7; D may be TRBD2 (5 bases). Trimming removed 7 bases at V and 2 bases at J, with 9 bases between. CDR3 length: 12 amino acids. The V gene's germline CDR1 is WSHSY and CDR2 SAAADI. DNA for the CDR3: TGCGCCAGCAAGGACGGGACCTACGAGCAGTACTTC. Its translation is CASKDGTYEQYF.

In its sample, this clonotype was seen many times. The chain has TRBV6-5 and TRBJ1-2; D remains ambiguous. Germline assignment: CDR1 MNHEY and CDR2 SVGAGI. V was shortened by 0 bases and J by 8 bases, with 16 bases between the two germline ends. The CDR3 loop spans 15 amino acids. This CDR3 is CASSYSPTELGGYTF. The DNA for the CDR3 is TGTGCCAGCAGTTACTCGCCGACGGAGCTGGGGGGCTACACCTTC.

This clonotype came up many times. The CDR3 nucleotides are TGTGCCAGCAGCCCGCCAGGGCCCATGAACACTGAAGCTTTCTTT. As protein: CASSPPGPMNTEAFF. The V call is TRBV7-8, the J call TRBJ1-1; weak D call: TRBD1 (5 bases). Looked up from germline, CDR1 is SGHVS and CDR2 is FQNEAQ. The CDR3 sequence is 15 residues long. The V end lost 5 bases, the J end lost 0 bases, and 13 bases lay between the germline ends.

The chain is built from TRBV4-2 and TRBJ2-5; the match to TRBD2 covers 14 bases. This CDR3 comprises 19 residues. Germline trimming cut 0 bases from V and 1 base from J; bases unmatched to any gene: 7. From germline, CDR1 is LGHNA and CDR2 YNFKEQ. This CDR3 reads CASSQDSMGTSGGQETQYF. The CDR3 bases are TGTGCCAGCAGCCAAGATAGTATGGGGACTAGCGGGGGCCAAGAGACCCAGTACTTC.

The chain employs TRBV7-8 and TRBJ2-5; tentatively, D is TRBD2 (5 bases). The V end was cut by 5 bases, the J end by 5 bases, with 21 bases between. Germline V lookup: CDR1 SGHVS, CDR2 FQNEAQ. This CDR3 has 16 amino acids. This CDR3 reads CASSRPSTSSWETQYF. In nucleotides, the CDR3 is TGTGCCAGCAGCCGACCGTCGACGTCTAGCTGGGAGACCCAGTACTTC. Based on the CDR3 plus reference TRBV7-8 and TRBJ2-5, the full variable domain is GAGVSQSPRYKVAKRGQDVALRCDPISGHVSLFWYQQALGQGPEFLTYFQNEAQLDKSGLPSDRFFAERPEGSVSTLKIQRTQQEDSAVYLCASSRPSTSSWETQYFGPGTRLLVL.

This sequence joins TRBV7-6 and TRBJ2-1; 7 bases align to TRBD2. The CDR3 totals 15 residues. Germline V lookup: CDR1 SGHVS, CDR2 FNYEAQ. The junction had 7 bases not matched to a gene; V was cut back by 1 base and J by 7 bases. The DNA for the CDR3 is TGTGCCAGCAGCTTAGAAGCAGCGGGACGGAATGAGCAGTTCTTC. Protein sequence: CASSLEAAGRNEQFF.

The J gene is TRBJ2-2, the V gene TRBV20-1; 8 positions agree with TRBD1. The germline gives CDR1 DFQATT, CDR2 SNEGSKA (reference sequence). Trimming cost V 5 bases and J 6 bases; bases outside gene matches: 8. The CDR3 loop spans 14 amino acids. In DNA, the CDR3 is TGCAGTGCTGGGCGGACAGGGACGGCCGGGGAGCTGTTTTTT. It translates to CSAGRTGTAGELFF.

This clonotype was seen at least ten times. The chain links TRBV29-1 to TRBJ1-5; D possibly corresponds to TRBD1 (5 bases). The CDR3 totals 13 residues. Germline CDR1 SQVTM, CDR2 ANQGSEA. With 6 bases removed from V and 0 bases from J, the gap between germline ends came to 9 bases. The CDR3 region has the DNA TGCAGCGTGTTAACAGGTAGCAATCAGCCCCAGCATTTT. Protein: CSVLTGSNQPQHF.

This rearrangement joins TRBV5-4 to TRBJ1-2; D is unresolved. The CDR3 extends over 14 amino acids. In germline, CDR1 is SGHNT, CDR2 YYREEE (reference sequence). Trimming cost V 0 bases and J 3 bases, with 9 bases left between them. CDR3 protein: CASSLELQHYGYTF. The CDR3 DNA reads TGTGCCAGCAGCTTGGAGTTGCAGCACTATGGCTACACCTTC. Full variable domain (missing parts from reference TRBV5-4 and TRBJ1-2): ETGVTQSPTHLIKTRGQQVTLRCSSQSGHNTVSWYQQALGQGPQFIFQYYREEENGRGNFPPRFSGLQFPNYSSELNVNALELDDSALYLCASSLELQHYGYTFGSGTRLTVV.

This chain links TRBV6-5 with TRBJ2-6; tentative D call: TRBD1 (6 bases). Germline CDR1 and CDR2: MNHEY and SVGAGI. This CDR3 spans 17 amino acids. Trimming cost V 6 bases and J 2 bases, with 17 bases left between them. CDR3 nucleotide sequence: TGTGCCAGCAGACGAACCAGGCACAGGGCTGGGGCCAACGTCCTGACTTTC. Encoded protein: CASRRTRHRAGANVLTF.

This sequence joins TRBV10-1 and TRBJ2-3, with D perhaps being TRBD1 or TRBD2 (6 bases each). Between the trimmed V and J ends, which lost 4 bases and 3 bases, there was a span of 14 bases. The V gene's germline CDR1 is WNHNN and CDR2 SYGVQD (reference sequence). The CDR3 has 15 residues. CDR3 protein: CASSVYGGLTDTQYF. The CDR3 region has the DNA TGCGCCAGCAGTGTTTATGGGGGGCTAACAGATACGCAGTATTTT.

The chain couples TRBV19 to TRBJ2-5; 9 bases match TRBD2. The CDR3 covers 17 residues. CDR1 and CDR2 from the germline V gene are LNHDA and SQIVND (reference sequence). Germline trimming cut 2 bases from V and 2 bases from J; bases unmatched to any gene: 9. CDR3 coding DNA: TGTGCCAGTAGTATAAGGGGCCTAGCGGGACGACAAGAGACCCAGTACTTC. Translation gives CASSIRGLAGRQETQYF.

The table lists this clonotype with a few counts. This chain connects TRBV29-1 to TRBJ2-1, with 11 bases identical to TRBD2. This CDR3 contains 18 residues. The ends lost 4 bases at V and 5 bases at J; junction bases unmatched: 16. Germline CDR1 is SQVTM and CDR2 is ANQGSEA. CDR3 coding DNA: TGCAGCGTTGCAATTGGGACTAGCGGAGGCGGGAATCACAATGAGCAGTTCTTC. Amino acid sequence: CSVAIGTSGGGNHNEQFF.

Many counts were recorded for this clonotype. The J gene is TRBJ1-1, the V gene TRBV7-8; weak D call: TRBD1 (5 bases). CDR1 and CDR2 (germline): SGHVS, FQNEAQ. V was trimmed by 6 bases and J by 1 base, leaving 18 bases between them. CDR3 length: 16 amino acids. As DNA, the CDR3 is TGTGCCAGCAGGGCCGAACGGGGGATGGGGAACACTGAAGCTTTCTTT. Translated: CASRAERGMGNTEAFF.

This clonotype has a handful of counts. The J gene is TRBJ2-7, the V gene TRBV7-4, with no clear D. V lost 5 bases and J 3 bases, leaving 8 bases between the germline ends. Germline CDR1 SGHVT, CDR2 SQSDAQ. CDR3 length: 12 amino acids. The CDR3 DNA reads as TGTGCCAGCAGCCAGGTCCTCTACGAGCAGTACTTC. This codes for CASSQVLYEQYF.

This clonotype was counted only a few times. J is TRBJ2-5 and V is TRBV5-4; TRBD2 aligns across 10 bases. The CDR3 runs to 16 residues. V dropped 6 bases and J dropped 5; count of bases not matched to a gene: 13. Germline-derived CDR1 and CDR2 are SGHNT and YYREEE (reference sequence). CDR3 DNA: TGTGCCAGCACCTCTAACCTGGGGACTAGCGCGGAGACCCAGTACTTC. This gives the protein CASTSNLGTSAETQYF.

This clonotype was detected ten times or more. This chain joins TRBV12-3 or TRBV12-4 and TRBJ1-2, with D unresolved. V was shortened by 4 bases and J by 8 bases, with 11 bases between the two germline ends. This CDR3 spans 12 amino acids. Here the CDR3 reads CASSSAVGGYTF. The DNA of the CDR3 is TGTGCCAGCAGTTCGGCAGTTGGAGGCTACACCTTC.

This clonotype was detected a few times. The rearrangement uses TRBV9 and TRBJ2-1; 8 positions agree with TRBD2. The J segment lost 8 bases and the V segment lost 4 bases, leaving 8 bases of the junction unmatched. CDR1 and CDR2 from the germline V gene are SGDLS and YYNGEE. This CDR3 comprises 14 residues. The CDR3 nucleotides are TGTGCCAGCAGCCCCCGGCTAGCGGGTCATGAGCAGTTCTTC. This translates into CASSPRLAGHEQFF.

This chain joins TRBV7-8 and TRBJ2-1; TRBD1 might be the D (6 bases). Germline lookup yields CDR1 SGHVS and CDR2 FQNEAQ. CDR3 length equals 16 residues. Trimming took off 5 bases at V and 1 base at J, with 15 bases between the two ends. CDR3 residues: CASSPRGRRSYNEQFF. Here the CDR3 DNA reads TGTGCCAGCAGCCCAAGGGGGAGAAGGTCCTACAATGAGCAGTTCTTC.

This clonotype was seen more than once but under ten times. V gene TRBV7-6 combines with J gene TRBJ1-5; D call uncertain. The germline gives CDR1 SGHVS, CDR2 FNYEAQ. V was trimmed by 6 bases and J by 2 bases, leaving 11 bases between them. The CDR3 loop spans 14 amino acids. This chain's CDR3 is CASRSGGGNQPQHF. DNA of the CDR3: TGTGCCAGCAGGTCGGGTGGGGGCAATCAGCCCCAGCATTTT. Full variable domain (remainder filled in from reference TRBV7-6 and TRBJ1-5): GAGVSQSPRYKVTKRGQDVALRCDPISGHVSLYWYRQALGQGPEFLTYFNYEAQQDKSGLPNDRFSAERPEGSISTLTIQRTEQRDSAMYRCASRSGGGNQPQHFGDGTRLSIL.

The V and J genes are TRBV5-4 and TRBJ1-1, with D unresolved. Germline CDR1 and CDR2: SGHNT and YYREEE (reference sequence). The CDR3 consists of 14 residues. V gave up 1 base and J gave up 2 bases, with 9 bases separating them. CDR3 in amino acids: CASSLKQPNTEAFF. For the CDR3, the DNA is TGTGCCAGCAGCTTGAAACAGCCAAACACTGAAGCTTTCTTT.

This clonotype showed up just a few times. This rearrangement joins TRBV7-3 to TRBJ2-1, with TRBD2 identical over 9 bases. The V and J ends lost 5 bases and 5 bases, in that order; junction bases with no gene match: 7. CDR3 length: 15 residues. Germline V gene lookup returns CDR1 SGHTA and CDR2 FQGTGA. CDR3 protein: CASSRTSDDHNEQFF. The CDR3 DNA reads TGTGCCAGCAGCCGGACTAGCGACGACCACAATGAGCAGTTCTTC.

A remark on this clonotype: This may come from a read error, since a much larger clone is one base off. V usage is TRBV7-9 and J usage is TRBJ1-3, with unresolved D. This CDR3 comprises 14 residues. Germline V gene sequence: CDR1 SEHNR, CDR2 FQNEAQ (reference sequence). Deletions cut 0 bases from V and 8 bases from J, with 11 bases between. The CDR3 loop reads CASSLARRGHTIYF. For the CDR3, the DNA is TGTGCCAGCAGCTTAGCGCGACGAGGTCACACCATATATTTT.